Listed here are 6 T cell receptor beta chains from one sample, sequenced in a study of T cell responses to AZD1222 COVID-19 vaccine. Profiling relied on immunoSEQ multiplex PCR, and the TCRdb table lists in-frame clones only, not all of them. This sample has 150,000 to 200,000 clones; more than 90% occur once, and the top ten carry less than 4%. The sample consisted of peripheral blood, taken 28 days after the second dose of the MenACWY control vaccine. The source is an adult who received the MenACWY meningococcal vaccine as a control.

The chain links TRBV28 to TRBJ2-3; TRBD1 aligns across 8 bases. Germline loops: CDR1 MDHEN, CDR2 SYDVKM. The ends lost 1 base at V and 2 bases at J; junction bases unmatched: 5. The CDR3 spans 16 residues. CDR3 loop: CASSLYQGAITDTQYF. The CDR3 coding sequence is TGTGCCAGCAGTTTATACCAGGGGGCTATCACAGATACGCAGTATTTT.

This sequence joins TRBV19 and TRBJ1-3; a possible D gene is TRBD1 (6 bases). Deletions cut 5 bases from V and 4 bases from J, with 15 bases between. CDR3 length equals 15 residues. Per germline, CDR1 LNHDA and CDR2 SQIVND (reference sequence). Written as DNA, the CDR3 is TGTGCCAGTAGTGCGACGACAGGTTCCGGAAACACCATATATTTT. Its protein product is CASSATTGSGNTIYF.

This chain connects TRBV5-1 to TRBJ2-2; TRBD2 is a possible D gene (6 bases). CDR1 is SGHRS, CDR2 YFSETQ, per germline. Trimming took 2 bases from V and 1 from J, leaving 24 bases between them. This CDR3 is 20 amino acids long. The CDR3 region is CASSFYSRDSSPRNTGELFF. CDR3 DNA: TGCGCCAGCAGCTTTTACTCCCGGGACTCGTCCCCCCGGAACACCGGGGAGCTGTTTTTT.

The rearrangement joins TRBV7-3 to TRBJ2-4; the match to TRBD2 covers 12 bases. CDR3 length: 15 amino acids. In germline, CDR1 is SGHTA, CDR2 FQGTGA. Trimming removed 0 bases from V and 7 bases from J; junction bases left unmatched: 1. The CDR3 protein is CASSLTLAGGNIQYF. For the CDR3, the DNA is TGTGCCAGCAGCTTAACCCTAGCGGGAGGGAACATTCAGTACTTC.

The CDR3 spells CASSQLAGGTDTQYF. CDR3 DNA: TGTGCCAGCAGCCAACTAGCGGGAGGCACAGATACGCAGTATTTT. The J gene is TRBJ2-3, the V gene TRBV7-3, with 11 bases fitting TRBD2. The CDR3 length is 15 residues. After removal of 5 bases from V and 1 base from J, the junction contained 2 bases not matched to a gene. CDR1 is SGHTA and CDR2 is FQGTGA in the germline V gene.

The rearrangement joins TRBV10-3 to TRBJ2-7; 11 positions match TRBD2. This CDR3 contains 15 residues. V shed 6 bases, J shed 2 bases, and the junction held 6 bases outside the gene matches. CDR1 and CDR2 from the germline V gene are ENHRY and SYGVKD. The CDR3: CAIRGGLAETYEQYF. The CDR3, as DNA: TGTGCCATCAGGGGGGGACTAGCGGAGACCTACGAGCAGTACTTC.